A selection of T cell receptor beta chains follows, all from one sample in a study of cytomegalovirus exposure and HLA in healthy donors. Here immunoSEQ multiplex PCR was the method, and the copy in TCRdb shows in-frame clones only, minus some. The data hold 150,000 or so clones, with just under 85% observed a single time. The sample was PBMCs. The receptors shown here come from a man aged 30-40 years in good health and CMV-seropositive. Both conserved end residues are part of each CDR3. A D gene is named only where the DNA matches it firmly. Size tells how often a clone was seen (once, few, many) or the class of an expanded clone, and some rows leave it out.

>NA|TRBJ1-1|TRBV18|NA
CASQMTGGKNTEAFF
TGTGCCAGCCAGATGACAGGCGGAAAGAACACTGAAGCTTTCTTT
>NA|TRBJ1-1|TRBV19|once
CASSSQPGQGNTEAFF
TGTGCCAGTAGTAGTCAACCGGGACAAGGGAACACTGAAGCTTTCTTT
>NA|TRBJ1-5|TRBV6-5|NA
CASSSRQSNQPQHF
TGTGCCAGCAGTTCTCGACAGAGCAATCAGCCCCAGCATTTT
>NA|TRBJ1-4|TRBV2|few
CAKQGKEKLFF
TGTGCCAAACAGGGTAAAGAAAAACTGTTTTTT
>TRBD2|TRBJ2-3|TRBV28|NA
CASSPRTSGTDTQYF
TGTGCCAGCAGTCCAAGGACTAGCGGCACAGATACGCAGTATTTT
>TRBD1|TRBJ2-1|TRBV11-3|NA
CASSTSRGRARNEQFF
TGTGCCAGCAGCACCTCCAGGGGGCGTGCTCGGAATGAGCAGTTCTTC
>TRBD1|TRBJ1-1|TRBV13|NA
CASSFPGGRTEAFF
TGTGCCAGCAGCTTCCCAGGGGGTAGGACTGAAGCTTTCTTT
>NA|TRBJ2-3|TRBV2|NA
CASSVESTDTQYF
TGTGCCAGCAGTGTAGAGTCCACAGATACGCAGTATTTT
>NA|TRBJ2-2|TRBV7-8|NA
CASSLQGATGELFF
TGTGCCAGCAGCTTACAGGGTGCCACCGGGGAGCTGTTTTTT
>NA|TRBJ1-1|TRBV18|NA
CASSLIQGPTEAFF
TGTGCCAGCTCACTGATACAGGGACCCACTGAAGCTTTCTTT
>TRBD2|TRBJ2-7|TRBV7-9|NA
CASSLASGGGYEQYF
TGTGCCAGCAGCTTAGCGAGCGGGGGGGGGTACGAGCAGTACTTC
>TRBD2|TRBJ2-7|TRBV2|NA
CASSELGGTYEQYF
TGTGCCAGCAGTGAATTGGGGGGGACCTACGAGCAGTACTTC
>NA|TRBJ1-5|TRBV28|NA
CASRGTGTAPSPLNQPQHF
TGTGCCAGCAGGGGGACCGGGACTGCTCCCTCTCCCCTCAATCAGCCCCAGCATTTT
>TRBD1|TRBJ1-2|TRBV2|NA
CASSGDRGVYGYTF
TGTGCCAGCAGTGGGGACAGGGGGGTTTATGGCTACACCTTC
>TRBD2|TRBJ2-5|TRBV5-1|once
CASSFNSGANQETQYF
TGCGCCAGCAGTTTTAATAGCGGGGCGAACCAAGAGACCCAGTACTTC
>NA|TRBJ2-5|TRBV5-6|NA
CASSLGGGKETQYF
TGTGCCAGCAGCTTGGGAGGGGGAAAAGAGACCCAGTACTTC
>NA|TRBJ2-5|TRBV30|NA
CAWISMTRKKETQYF
TGTGCCTGGATTTCTATGACTAGGAAAAAAGAGACCCAGTACTTC
>NA|TRBJ2-3|TRBV10-3|NA
CAIRQRQSTDTQYF
TGTGCCATCAGGCAGAGACAGAGCACAGATACGCAGTATTTT
>TRBD1|TRBJ2-5|TRBV7-3|NA
CASSSGTAREETQYF
TGTGCCAGCAGCTCCGGGACAGCGAGAGAAGAGACCCAGTACTTC